This TCR beta chain emerged from a study of CXCR3 chemokines and chemotherapy response in bladder cancer. TCRdb fed the PCR reads into MiXCR, producing one record per CDR3 protein. The table records nearly 9,000 distinct CDR3 sequences, more than 20% of them present only once. Germline V gene sequence: CDR1 SGHDT, CDR2 YYEEEE. CDR3 length: 15 residues. Trimming removed 2 bases from V and 8 bases from J, with 17 bases in between. Details on this clonotype: This likely stems from a read error, as it lies one base from a far larger clone.

This chain joins TRBV5-6 and TRBJ2-1, with D tentatively TRBD2 (5 bases). Sampling was done from a patient whose treatment included neoadjuvant chemotherapy. This TCR was sampled from a human donor with bladder cancer that did not respond to neoadjuvant chemotherapy. The CDR3 DNA follows: TGTGCCAGCAGCTTAGGCGGGTTCAACTGCGATGAGCAGTTCTTC. It yields the protein CASSLGGFNCDEQFF.